These 31 T cell receptor beta chains were all obtained from the same sample, sequenced in a study of metastatic and nonmetastatic thyroid tumors (dated by TCRdb to about 2020). None of the patients had been given any treatment before thyroid surgery. The library came from PCR. TCRdb shows the sequencer as Illumina HiSeq 4000. TCRdb cleaned the public reads at Q25 with fastp, built clones with MiXCR and kept in-frame beta chains. The sample records around 34,000 clones, approximately 16% of which are singletons. The top ten hold approximately 18% of the sample. The sequenced sample was blood. The receptors were gathered from a male donor with papillary thyroid cancer or a benign thyroid nodule (not recorded which). Some clones in this sample may be carry-over from other donors' samples.

This clone has at least ten counts. CDR3 in DNA: TGTGCCAGCAGCTTATTCGCACGCGGAACGAGCTCCTACAATGAGCAGTTCTTC. Its protein is CASSLFARGTSSYNEQFF. V usage is TRBV7-9 and J usage is TRBJ2-1; D remains unclear. CDR3 length: 18 residues. Germline V gene sequence: CDR1 SEHNR, CDR2 FQNEAQ (reference sequence). The V and J ends lost 2 bases and 0 bases respectively, with 17 bases between them.

This clone is categorized as medium-sized. The chain is built from TRBV6-1 and TRBJ2-7, with 11 bases identical to TRBD1. Germline CDR1 MNHNS, CDR2 SASEGT. The junction had 11 bases not matched to a gene; V was cut back by 8 bases and J by 5 bases. CDR3 length: 15 residues. CDR3 loop: CASVPARTGGHEQYF. As DNA, the CDR3 is TGTGCCAGCGTCCCGGCCCGGACAGGGGGCCACGAGCAGTACTTC.

The table lists this clone with many counts. The V gene is TRBV4-3, the J gene TRBJ2-3; D remains ambiguous. CDR3 length: 15 residues. Trimming cost V 0 bases and J 0 bases, with 7 bases left between them. Germline CDR1 and CDR2: LGHNA and YSLEER. CDR3 sequence reads: CASSQDPISTDTQYF. The CDR3 nucleotides are TGCGCCAGCAGCCAAGATCCCATAAGCACAGATACGCAGTATTTT.

In its sample, this clone was seen many times. The chain combines TRBV6-2 or TRBV6-3 with TRBJ1-5; D remains ambiguous. This CDR3 comprises 15 residues. From germline, CDR1 is MNHEY and CDR2 SVGEGT. V was pared by 7 bases and J by 2 bases, with 15 bases between. CDR3 coding DNA: TGTGCCAGCAACAAACAGCAAATGGGCAATCAGCCCCAGCATTTT. This gives the protein CASNKQQMGNQPQHF.

This clone has ten or more counts. This rearrangement joins TRBV11-2 to TRBJ2-7; the D gene is possibly TRBD2 (6 bases). This CDR3 spans 16 amino acids. Trimming removed 6 bases from V and 0 bases from J, with 18 bases in between. Germline V gives CDR1 SGHAT, CDR2 FQNNGV. The CDR3 loop is CASRRSMGDFSYEQYF. CDR3 in DNA: TGTGCCAGCAGACGATCCATGGGGGACTTCTCCTACGAGCAGTACTTC. The entire variable domain, with the rest obtained from reference TRBV11-2 and TRBJ2-7, is as follows: EAGVAQSPRYKIIEKRQSVAFWCNPISGHATLYWYQQILGQGPKLLIQFQNNGVVDDSQLPKDRFSAERLKGVDSTLKIQPAKLEDSAVYLCASRRSMGDFSYEQYFGPGTRLTVT.

The table lists this clone with many counts. The chain employs TRBV9 and TRBJ2-1, with TRBD2 matching over 10 bases. Germline values: CDR1 SGDLS, CDR2 YYNGEE. The CDR3 is made up of 16 amino acids. V was pared by 3 bases and J by 9 bases, with 12 bases of the junction left unmatched. The CDR3 spells CASSADWSGRVSEQFF. CDR3 DNA sequence: TGTGCCAGCAGCGCCGATTGGAGCGGGAGGGTGAGTGAGCAGTTCTTC.

The CDR3 here is CSAKWAVHYGYTF. The CDR3 bases are TGCAGTGCTAAATGGGCAGTACACTATGGCTACACCTTC. This chain uses TRBV20-1 with TRBJ1-2, with D uncertain. Germline CDR1 reads DFQATT; CDR2 reads SNEGSKA (reference sequence). V gave up 4 bases and J gave up 3 bases, with 12 bases separating them. This CDR3 has 13 residues.

This clone appeared many times. J is TRBJ2-7 and V is TRBV6-1; no definite D call. Trimming pared 11 bases from V and 0 bases from J, leaving 14 bases between. This CDR3 region has 13 residues. Germline V gene data show CDR1 as MNHNS and CDR2 as SASEGT. CDR3 amino acids: CADPHPPSYEQYF. Here the CDR3 DNA reads TGTGCCGACCCCCACCCACCCTCCTACGAGCAGTACTTC.

This clone was seen repeatedly, ten times or more. The chain carries TRBV12-5 and TRBJ2-3; no definite D call. The germline V gene encodes CDR1 LGHNT and CDR2 FRNRAP. This CDR3 is built from 13 residues. V was shortened by 0 bases and J by 2 bases, with 3 bases between the two germline ends. CDR3 in amino acids: CASGLVNTDTQYF. DNA of the CDR3: TGTGCTAGTGGTTTGGTCAACACAGATACGCAGTATTTT.

A note on this clone: The junction departs from the called germline gene at one end, perhaps through a read error. V usage is TRBV28 and J usage is TRBJ1-2; D might be TRBD1 (6 bases). Germline V gene data show CDR1 as MDHEN and CDR2 as SYDVKM. The CDR3 has 17 amino acids. The DNA of the CDR3 is TGTACCAGCAGTTCGGAGGGGGATGGGGCGAGGGTCTATGGCTACACCTTC. Translating gives CTSSSEGDGARVYGYTF.

Ten or more counts support this clone. The rearrangement uses TRBV10-3 and TRBJ2-3, with 9 nucleotides matching TRBD2. This CDR3 spans 16 amino acids. Per the germline V gene, CDR1 is ENHRY and CDR2 is SYGVKD. V lost 3 bases and J lost 3; bases outside the gene matches: 7. The CDR3 protein is CAISEGGRAGTDTQYF. The CDR3 nucleotides read TGTGCCATCAGTGAAGGCGGGAGGGCCGGGACAGATACGCAGTATTTT.

This clone was observed at least ten times. This sequence joins TRBV2 and TRBJ1-4, with TRBD1 identical over 9 bases. After removal of 10 bases from V and 1 base from J, the junction contained 7 bases not matched to a gene. The CDR3 is 15 amino acids. The germline V gene encodes CDR1 SNHLY and CDR2 FYNNEI. CDR3 DNA sequence: TGTGCCACCAGGGGACAGGGCCTAACTAATGAAAAACTGTTTTTT. Protein: CATRGQGLTNEKLFF. The variable domain in full, with the rest retrieved from reference TRBV2 and TRBJ1-4, is EPEVTQTPSHQVTQMGQEVILRCVPISNHLYFYWYRQILGQKVEFLVSFYNNEISEKSEIFDDQFSVERPDGSNFTLKIRSTKLEDSAMYFCATRGQGLTNEKLFFGSGTQLSVL.

The chain employs TRBV10-3 and TRBJ1-2; D gene unclear. The CDR3 consists of 12 residues. The germline V gene encodes CDR1 ENHRY and CDR2 SYGVKD. The V and J ends lost 5 bases and 9 bases respectively, with 13 bases between them. CDR3 sequence reads: CAISRTMGCYTF. CDR3 bases: TGTGCCATCAGTCGGACGATGGGTTGCTACACCTTC.

This clone occurred many times. The V gene is TRBV20-1, the J gene TRBJ2-2; D possibly corresponds to TRBD2 (6 bases). Germline V gene sequence: CDR1 DFQATT, CDR2 SNEGSKA (reference sequence). With 2 bases removed from V and 2 bases from J, the gap between germline ends came to 24 bases. The CDR3 runs 19 residues. This chain's CDR3 is CSARPNFAYGGGNTGELFF. The CDR3 nucleotides are TGCAGTGCTAGACCAAATTTTGCATACGGGGGAGGAAACACCGGGGAGCTGTTTTTT.

This clone was found many times. The rearrangement links TRBV19 to TRBJ2-1; 7 bases are a match to TRBD2. The CDR3 runs to 13 residues. V gave up 7 bases and J gave up 1 base; unmatched junction bases: 1. The germline V gene has CDR1 LNHDA and CDR2 SQIVND (reference sequence). This chain's CDR3 is CASTRESYNEQFF. Here the CDR3 DNA reads TGTGCCAGTACGCGGGAGTCCTACAATGAGCAGTTCTTC.

This clone was detected many times. The chain uses TRBV30 and TRBJ2-5; 8 positions agree with TRBD2. The V gene end was trimmed by 4 bases and the J gene end by 2 bases; junction bases not matched to a gene: 0. Germline CDR1 reads GTSNPN; CDR2 reads SVGIG (reference sequence). The CDR3 runs to 12 residues. CDR3 region: CAWTSGQETQYF. In nucleotides, the CDR3 is TGTGCCTGGACTAGCGGGCAAGAGACCCAGTACTTC.

This clone was recorded at least ten times. Here the CDR3 DNA reads TGTGCCAGCAGCGTAGGGGATCCCGCCCAAGAGACCCAGTACTTC. Translating it yields CASSVGDPAQETQYF. The J gene is TRBJ2-5, the V gene TRBV9; no definite D call. The CDR3 sequence is 15 residues long. V lost 0 bases, J lost 1 base, and 10 bases lay in between. CDR1 SGDLS and CDR2 YYNGEE come from the germline V gene.

This clone occurred many times. V usage is TRBV9 and J usage is TRBJ1-3; no definite D call. V was trimmed by 0 bases and J by 0 bases, leaving 7 bases between them. The V gene's germline CDR1 is SGDLS and CDR2 YYNGEE. The CDR3 runs 15 residues. CDR3 sequence (DNA): TGTGCCAGCAGCGTAGGGATGAGCTCTGGAAACACCATATATTTT. This codes for CASSVGMSSGNTIYF.

This clone was detected ten times or more. This chain joins TRBV15 and TRBJ2-1; D perhaps matches TRBD1 (5 bases). This CDR3 has 15 residues. Germline V gene sequence: CDR1 LNHNV, CDR2 YYDKDF (reference sequence). V shed 0 bases and J shed 4 bases, with 10 bases lying between them. Written as DNA, the CDR3 is TGTGCCACCAGCAGAGATGGGGCCCGGTACAATGAGCAGTTCTTC. Translation: CATSRDGARYNEQFF.

This clone appeared a few times. The CDR3 reads CASSVTENKNIQYF. CDR3 in DNA: TGTGCCAGCAGCGTGACAGAAAACAAAAACATTCAGTACTTC. The gene calls are TRBV9 and TRBJ2-4; D might be TRBD1 (5 bases). There are 14 residues in the CDR3. The V end was cut by 2 bases, the J end by 3 bases, with 9 bases between. The germline V gene has CDR1 SGDLS and CDR2 YYNGEE.

This clone was counted ten times or more. The chain joins TRBV20-1 to TRBJ2-7; D uncertain. The CDR3 contains 12 residues. Germline V gene data show CDR1 as DFQATT and CDR2 as SNEGSKA (reference sequence). The V and J ends lost 1 base and 4 bases respectively, with 8 bases between them. CDR3 sequence reads: CSARGKDYEQYF. The CDR3, as DNA: TGCAGTGCTAGAGGGAAGGATTACGAGCAGTACTTC.

This clone was counted many times. The chain has TRBV25-1 and TRBJ2-5; 12 bases map to TRBD2. Germline V gene sequence: CDR1 MGHDK, CDR2 SYGVNS. The CDR3 runs to 19 residues. The V and J ends lost 3 bases and 8 bases, in that order; junction bases with no gene match: 19. CDR3 DNA: TGTGCCAGCAGTGAGGGTAAAACAAGCCTAGCGGGAGGGCGAGAAACCCAGTACTTC. Translated, it gives CASSEGKTSLAGGRETQYF.

This clone was detected a few times. A single base separates this from a much larger clone, so it may be a read error. This sample includes further DNA sequences coding for the same CDR3. The gene calls are TRBV5-1 and TRBJ2-1; 9 bases fit TRBD2. This CDR3 has 16 residues. The V gene's germline CDR1 is SGHRS and CDR2 YFSETQ. This CDR3 reads CASSLDYAGGRDERFF. DNA of the CDR3: TGCGCCAGCAGCTTGGATTATGCGGGAGGGCGTGATGAGCGGTTCTTC.

This clone occurred many times. The chain carries TRBV30 and TRBJ2-3, with TRBD2 as a possible D gene (7 bases). Germline CDR1 GTSNPN, CDR2 SVGIG (reference sequence). With 0 bases removed from V and 4 bases from J, the gap between germline ends came to 11 bases. The CDR3 is made up of 14 amino acids. CDR3 loop: CAWSVGGAADTQYF. The DNA of the CDR3 is TGTGCCTGGAGTGTGGGGGGGGCAGCAGATACGCAGTATTTT.

The chain combines TRBV5-1 with TRBJ2-5, with 8 positions matching TRBD1. The trim removed 1 base at V and 1 base at J, leaving 12 bases unmatched. The CDR3 loop spans 18 amino acids. In germline, CDR1 is SGHRS, CDR2 YFSETQ. The CDR3 region has the DNA TGCGCCAGCAGCTTGACCCTCGGACAGGGTTGGACCCAAGAGACCCAGTACTTC. This translates into CASSLTLGQGWTQETQYF.

Many counts were recorded for this clone. The chain couples TRBV18 to TRBJ2-7, with 7 bases that match TRBD1. Germline-derived CDR1 and CDR2 are KGHSH and LQKENI. CDR3 length: 16 amino acids. With V trimmed by 4 bases and J by 0 bases, 9 bases remained unmatched. The CDR3: CASSRVGTAGSYEQYF. DNA for the CDR3: TGTGCCAGCTCACGTGTAGGGACAGCCGGCTCCTACGAGCAGTACTTC.

Notes on this clone: This CDR3 fails to terminate in the conserved phenylalanine or tryptophan, so it likely reflects a read error. The gene calls are TRBV15 and TRBJ1-5; 8 bases match TRBD1. Germline CDR1 reads LNHNV; CDR2 reads YYDKDF (reference sequence). This CDR3 has 15 residues. For the CDR3, the DNA is TGTACCACCAGCAGAGATCAGGGGGCGAATCAGCCCCAGCATGTT. The encoded protein is CTTSRDQGANQPQHV.

In this sample, this clone turned up many times. This sequence joins TRBV5-4 and TRBJ2-1; TRBD1 or TRBD2 may be the D gene (5 bases each). The CDR3 covers 13 residues. V gave up 4 bases and J gave up 5 bases, with 10 bases separating them. Germline values: CDR1 SGHNT, CDR2 YYREEE (reference sequence). CDR3 protein: CASSPGPNNEQFF. CDR3 in DNA: TGTGCCAGCAGCCCGGGACCTAACAATGAGCAGTTCTTC.

The table lists this clone with many counts. The chain carries TRBV14 and TRBJ2-1; D not resolved. Looked up from germline, CDR1 is SGHDN and CDR2 is FVKESK. The CDR3 runs 13 residues. V was clipped by 3 bases and J by 15 bases, with 18 bases between them. CDR3 in DNA: TGTGCCAGCAGCCAGGGATTTCTGACCTTACTGTTCTTC. Its translation: CASSQGFLTLLFF.

This clone came up many times. The rearrangement joins TRBV5-1 to TRBJ2-7; D remains unclear. This CDR3 spans 11 amino acids. Germline CDR1 SGHRS, CDR2 YFSETQ. V lost 4 bases to trimming and J lost 9 bases, with 11 bases between them. The CDR3 coding sequence is TGCGCCAGCAGCACTGGAGTTCTGCAGTACTTC. It is translated as CASSTGVLQYF.

As for this clone: Germline and junction disagree at one end, which may indicate a read error. The V call is TRBV24-1, the J call TRBJ1-1, with D possibly TRBD1 on 5 matching bases. The germline V gene has CDR1 KGHDR and CDR2 SFDVKD. The length of the CDR3 is 15 residues. CDR3 bases: TGTGCCACCAGTGATCCTCGGGTGGGGCCAAGTGAATCTTTCTTT. It encodes CATSDPRVGPSESFF.